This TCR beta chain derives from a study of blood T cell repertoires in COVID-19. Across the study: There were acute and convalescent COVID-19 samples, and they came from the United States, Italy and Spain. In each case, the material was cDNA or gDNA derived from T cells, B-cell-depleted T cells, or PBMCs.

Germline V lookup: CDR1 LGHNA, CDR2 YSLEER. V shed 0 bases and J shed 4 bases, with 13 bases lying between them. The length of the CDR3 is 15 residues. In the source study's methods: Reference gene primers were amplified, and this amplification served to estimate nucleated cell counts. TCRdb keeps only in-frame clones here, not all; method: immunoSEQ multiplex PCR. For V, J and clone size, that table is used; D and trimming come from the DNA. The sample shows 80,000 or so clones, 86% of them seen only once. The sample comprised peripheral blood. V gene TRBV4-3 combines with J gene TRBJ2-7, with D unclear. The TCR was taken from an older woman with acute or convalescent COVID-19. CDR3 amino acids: CASSQDWQAAYEQYF. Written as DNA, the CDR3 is TGCGCCAGCAGCCAAGACTGGCAGGCTGCTTACGAGCAGTACTTC.